The entry below gives a single T cell receptor beta chain sequence along with its context. No antigen is known for it. The data stem from a study of post-analysis software for immune sequencing data. In the study overall: In terms of disease course, relapsing-remitting, secondary progressive and progressive-relapsing multiple sclerosis were included. Findings and caveats of the study: Strong same-batch co-clustering of samples appeared with F measure clustering. TRBV5-6, TRBV5-1 and TRBV20-1 belonged to a set of roughly 5 TRBV segments that were more frequent in patients than controls. Compared against controls, patients with multiple sclerosis displayed significantly lower normalized Chao1 diversity.

Every TCR beta cDNA library bore unique molecular identifiers. Some 500,000 cDNA molecules were obtained per 1 to 10 million input T cells. Via MiXCR, TCRdb re-called the PCR reads, giving one row per CDR3 protein. The data hold about 200,000 distinct CDR3 sequences, with 25% to 35% observed a single time. After removal of 4 bases from V and 1 base from J, the junction contained 10 bases not matched to a gene. Per the germline V gene, CDR1 is SGHRS and CDR2 is YFSETQ. The CDR3 consists of 19 residues. The chain is built from TRBV5-1 and TRBJ2-1, with TRBD2 matching over 14 bases. Sequenced sample: blood. The TCR was taken from a girl aged 2-17 years with multiple sclerosis. This CDR3 reads CASSGGTSGGPNSYNEQFF. DNA of the CDR3: TGCGCCAGCAGCGGCGGGACTAGCGGGGGCCCCAATTCCTACAATGAGCAGTTCTTC.